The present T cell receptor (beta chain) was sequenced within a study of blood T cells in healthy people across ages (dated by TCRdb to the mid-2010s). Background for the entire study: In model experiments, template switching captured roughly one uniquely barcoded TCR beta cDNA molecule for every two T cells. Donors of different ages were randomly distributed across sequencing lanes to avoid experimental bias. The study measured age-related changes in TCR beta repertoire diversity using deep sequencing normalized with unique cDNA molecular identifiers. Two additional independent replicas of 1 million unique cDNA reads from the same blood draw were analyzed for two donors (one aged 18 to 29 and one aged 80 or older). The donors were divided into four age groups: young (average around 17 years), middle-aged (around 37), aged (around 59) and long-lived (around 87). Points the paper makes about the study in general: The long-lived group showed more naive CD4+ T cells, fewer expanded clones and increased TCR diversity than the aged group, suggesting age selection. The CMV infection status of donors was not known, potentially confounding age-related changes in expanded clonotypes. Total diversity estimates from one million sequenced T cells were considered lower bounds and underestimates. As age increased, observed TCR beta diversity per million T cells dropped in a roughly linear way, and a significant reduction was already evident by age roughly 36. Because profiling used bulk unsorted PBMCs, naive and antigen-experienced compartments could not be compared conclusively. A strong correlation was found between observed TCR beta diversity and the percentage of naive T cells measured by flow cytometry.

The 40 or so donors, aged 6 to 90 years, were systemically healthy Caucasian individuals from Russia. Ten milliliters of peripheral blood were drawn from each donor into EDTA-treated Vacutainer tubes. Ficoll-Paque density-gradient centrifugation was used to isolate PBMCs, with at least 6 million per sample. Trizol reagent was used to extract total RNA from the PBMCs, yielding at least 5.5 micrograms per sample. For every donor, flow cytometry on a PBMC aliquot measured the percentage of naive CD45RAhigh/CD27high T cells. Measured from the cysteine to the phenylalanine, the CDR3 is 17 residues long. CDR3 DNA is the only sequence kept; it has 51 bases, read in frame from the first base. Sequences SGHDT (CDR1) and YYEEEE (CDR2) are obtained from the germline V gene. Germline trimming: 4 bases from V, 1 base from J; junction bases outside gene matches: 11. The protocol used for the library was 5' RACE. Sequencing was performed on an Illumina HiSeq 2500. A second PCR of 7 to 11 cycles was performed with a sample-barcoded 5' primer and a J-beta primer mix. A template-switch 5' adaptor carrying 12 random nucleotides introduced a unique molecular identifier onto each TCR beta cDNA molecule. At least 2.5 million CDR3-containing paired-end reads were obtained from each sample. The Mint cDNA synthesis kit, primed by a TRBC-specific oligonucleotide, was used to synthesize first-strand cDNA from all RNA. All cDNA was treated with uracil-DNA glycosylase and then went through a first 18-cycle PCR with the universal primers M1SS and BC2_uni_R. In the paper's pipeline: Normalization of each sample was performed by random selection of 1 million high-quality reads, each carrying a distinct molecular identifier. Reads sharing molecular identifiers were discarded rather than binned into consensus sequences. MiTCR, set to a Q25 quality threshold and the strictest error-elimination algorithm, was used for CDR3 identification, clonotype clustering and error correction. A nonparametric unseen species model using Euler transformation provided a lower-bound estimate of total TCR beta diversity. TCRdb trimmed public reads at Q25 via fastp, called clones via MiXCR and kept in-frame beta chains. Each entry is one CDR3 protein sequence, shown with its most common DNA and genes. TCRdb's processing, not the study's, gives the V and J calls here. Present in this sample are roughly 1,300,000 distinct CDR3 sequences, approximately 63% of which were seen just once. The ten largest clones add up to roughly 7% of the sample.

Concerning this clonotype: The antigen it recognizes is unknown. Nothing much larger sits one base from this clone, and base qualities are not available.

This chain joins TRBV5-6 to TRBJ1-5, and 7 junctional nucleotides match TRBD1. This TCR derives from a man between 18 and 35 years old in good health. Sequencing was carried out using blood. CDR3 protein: CASSQWTGEESNQPQHF. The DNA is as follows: TGTGCCAGCAGCCAATGGACAGGAGAGGAAAGCAATCAGCCCCAGCATTTT.